This record covers a single T cell receptor beta chain. Its matching antigen is unknown. The sample belongs to a study of shared clonotypes between healthy human individuals. Turning to the study itself: A few men and a couple of women, aged 18 to 49, were donors. Overall study results and limits: Memory subsets generally showed lower estimated richness than naive subsets. Researchers sampled blood only, noting tissue repertoires likely differ.

Sequencing was performed with immunoSEQ multiplex PCR; in TCRdb, only in-frame clones are kept and a portion is missing. The sample carries hundreds of thousands of clones, 95% to 98% recorded once. Naivety among CD8 cells was defined by CD45RO negativity and positive CCR7 selection, thereby excluding terminally differentiated effector memory CD45RA+ cells. With 10 bases removed from V and 0 bases from J, the gap between germline ends came to 11 bases. The CDR3 is made up of 13 amino acids. Germline V gene data show CDR1 as SGHTS and CDR2 as YDEGEE. The source is a man aged 25-45 years in good health. The V and J genes are TRBV5-8 and TRBJ2-1; D uncertain. Sequencing input: naive CD8+ T cells sorted from blood. The CDR3 DNA is TGTGCCTCGGGTCTAAGCTCCTACAATGAGCAGTTCTTC. Translation gives CASGLSSYNEQFF.